Shown below are 29 T cell receptor beta chains from a single sample sequenced in a study of blood T cell repertoires in COVID-19. Clones were sequenced by immunoSEQ multiplex PCR, and TCRdb holds only the in-frame ones, with some missing. The sample records about 160,000 clones, around 85% being singletons. Sequenced material: peripheral blood. The receptors were sampled from a man between 65 and 85 years old with acute or convalescent COVID-19.

V is TRBV3-1 (or the pseudogene TRBV3-2) and J is TRBJ2-7; D might be TRBD1 (5 bases). Germline loops: CDR1 LGHDT, CDR2 YNNKEL (reference sequence). V was pared by 1 base and J by 4 bases, with 14 bases between. The CDR3 runs 15 residues. The CDR3 DNA follows: TGTGCCAGCAGCCAAGTGGATCAGGGCAAGTACGAGCAGTACTTC. Its protein product is CASSQVDQGKYEQYF.

This chain connects TRBV5-4 to TRBJ2-3; 9 nucleotides match TRBD1. V shed 0 bases, J shed 3 bases, and the junction held 5 bases outside the gene matches. CDR3 length: 16 residues. CDR1 and CDR2 from the germline V gene are SGHNT and YYREEE (reference sequence). CDR3 nucleotides: TGTGCCAGCAGCTTGGGCCGGGACAGGGCAACAGATACGCAGTATTTT. This gives the protein CASSLGRDRATDTQYF.

The CDR3 spells CASIPLAGTYEQYF. The CDR3 nucleotides read TGCGCCAGCATTCCACTAGCGGGAACGTACGAGCAGTACTTC. The chain couples TRBV10-1 to TRBJ2-7, with 10 bases identical to TRBD2. After removal of 7 bases from V and 4 bases from J, the junction contained 7 bases not matched to a gene. The CDR3 loop spans 14 amino acids. Germline CDR1 WNHNN, CDR2 SYGVQD (reference sequence).

J is TRBJ1-4 and V is TRBV19; TRBD1 is a possible D gene (5 bases). This CDR3 comprises 14 residues. Germline V lookup: CDR1 LNHDA, CDR2 SQIVND (reference sequence). V was pared by 4 bases and J by 8 bases, with 14 bases between. The CDR3 coding sequence is TGTGCCAGTAGTAAACAGGCGGAGGGAGAAAAACTGTTTTTT. This sequence encodes CASSKQAEGEKLFF.

This clone has a single count. The J gene is TRBJ2-6, the V gene TRBV7-2; the D is unclear. The CDR3 is made up of 14 amino acids. Germline V gives CDR1 SGHTA, CDR2 FQGNSA. The V and J ends lost 2 bases and 4 bases respectively, with 6 bases between them. Here the CDR3 reads CASSLIEGANVLTF. The CDR3, as DNA: TGTGCCAGCAGCTTAATAGAAGGGGCCAACGTCCTGACTTTC.

The chain employs TRBV30 and TRBJ1-1, with 8 bases fitting TRBD1. This CDR3 has 13 residues. CDR1 is GTSNPN, CDR2 SVGIG, per germline (reference sequence). Losses at the gene ends were 2 bases for V and 6 bases for J; bases not matched to a gene: 5. CDR3 region: CAWSSGGASEAFF. The CDR3 nucleotides are TGTGCCTGGAGTTCAGGGGGCGCGTCTGAAGCTTTCTTT.

The chain combines TRBV6-5 with TRBJ2-3; the D is unclear. Germline V gene sequence: CDR1 MNHEY, CDR2 SVGAGI. The CDR3 spans 15 residues. Trimming took off 0 bases at V and 4 bases at J, with 11 bases between the two ends. The CDR3 DNA reads TGTGCCAGCAGTTACTCGCACAGTCTACCAGATACGCAGTATTTT. Residues: CASSYSHSLPDTQYF.

This sequence joins TRBV28 and TRBJ2-6, with a weak D call TRBD1 (6 bases). Trimming left V 1 base short and J 4 bases short, with 11 bases between. Germline loops: CDR1 MDHEN, CDR2 SYDVKM. The CDR3 runs 16 residues. This chain's CDR3 is CASSLSGVGGANVLTF. The CDR3 DNA reads TGTGCCAGCAGTTTATCAGGGGTGGGAGGGGCCAACGTCCTGACTTTC.

In this sample, this clone turned up once. The chain couples TRBV7-3 to TRBJ2-2; 9 nucleotides align to TRBD1. The germline V gene encodes CDR1 SGHTA and CDR2 FQGTGA. This CDR3 has 18 residues. With 5 bases clipped from V and 2 bases from J, the junction kept 12 bases outside the gene matches. The CDR3 reads CASSPFLDRGLNTGELFF. CDR3 nucleotide sequence: TGTGCCAGCAGCCCATTCTTGGACAGGGGCCTTAACACCGGGGAGCTGTTTTTT.

The chain recombines TRBV30 with TRBJ2-5; TRBD2 matches at 10 bases. The CDR3 spans 14 residues. V lost 5 bases to trimming and J lost 5 bases; unmatched junction nucleotides: 8. From germline, CDR1 is GTSNPN and CDR2 SVGIG (reference sequence). This CDR3 is CAWSFLAGVETQYF. DNA of the CDR3: TGTGCCTGGTCCTTTCTAGCGGGAGTGGAGACCCAGTACTTC.

The chain links TRBV28 to TRBJ2-7; no clear D gene. CDR1 is MDHEN, CDR2 SYDVKM, per germline. V was shortened by 3 bases and J by 0 bases, with 6 bases between the two germline ends. The CDR3 contains 13 residues. The CDR3 DNA sequence: TGTGCCAGCAGTTTCACAAACTCCTACGAGCAGTACTTC. Residues: CASSFTNSYEQYF.

The chain recombines TRBV5-1 with TRBJ2-7; D is ambiguous. V was shortened by 0 bases and J by 0 bases, with 4 bases between the two germline ends. Germline V gene sequence: CDR1 SGHRS, CDR2 YFSETQ. The CDR3 runs to 13 residues. In nucleotides, the CDR3 is TGCGCCAGCAGCTTGGTCTCCTCCTACGAGCAGTACTTC. The encoded protein is CASSLVSSYEQYF.

The genes are TRBV28 and TRBJ2-1; possible D gene TRBD2, 5 bases. Between the trimmed V and J ends, which lost 2 bases and 4 bases, there was a span of 12 bases. This CDR3 spans 15 amino acids. Germline CDR1 and CDR2: MDHEN and SYDVKM. The CDR3 reads CASSLAAGSYNEQFF. CDR3 in DNA: TGTGCCAGCAGTTTAGCGGCGGGTTCGTACAATGAGCAGTTCTTC.

The chain carries TRBV19 and TRBJ1-1; TRBD1 matches 7 bases. The CDR3 is made up of 16 amino acids. Germline-derived CDR1 and CDR2 are LNHDA and SQIVND (reference sequence). Unmatched junction bases numbered 8, after V lost 3 bases and J lost 1 base. The CDR3: CASSMTPAGGNTEAFF. CDR3 DNA sequence: TGTGCCAGTAGTATGACCCCGGCAGGGGGGAACACTGAAGCTTTCTTT.

Only one count was recorded for this clone. The chain has TRBV5-6 and TRBJ2-3, with 8 bases lining up with TRBD2. This CDR3 region has 17 residues. Germline CDR1 and CDR2: SGHDT and YYEEEE. Losses at the gene ends were 1 base for V and 2 bases for J; bases not matched to a gene: 9. The CDR3, as DNA: TGTGCCAGCAGCTTGTTCCGAGCGGGAGTCGCCACAGATACGCAGTATTTT. Its protein is CASSLFRAGVATDTQYF.

J is TRBJ2-2 and V is TRBV18; no clear D gene. Germline CDR1 KGHSH, CDR2 LQKENI. Trimming removed 1 base from V and 1 base from J, with 10 bases in between. The length of the CDR3 is 16 residues. CDR3 residues: CASSPRLTGNTGELFF. In nucleotides, the CDR3 is TGTGCCAGCTCACCACGATTAACGGGGAACACCGGGGAGCTGTTTTTT.

V and J are TRBV19 and TRBJ2-5; 10 bases are a match to TRBD1. CDR1 is LNHDA and CDR2 is SQIVND in the germline V gene (reference sequence). The CDR3 has 14 amino acids. V lost 6 bases, J lost 4 bases, and 5 bases stayed unmatched. The CDR3 region has the DNA TGTGCCAGTAGCCCTCGGGACAGGGGAGAGACCCAGTACTTC. Its translation is CASSPRDRGETQYF.

CDR3 coding DNA: TGTGCCAGCAGCTTTTCAGGGTTGGGCGAGCAGTACTTC. Encoded protein: CASSFSGLGEQYF. This sequence joins TRBV5-4 and TRBJ2-7; weak D call: TRBD1 (5 bases). This CDR3 spans 13 amino acids. The V end was cut by 2 bases, the J end by 6 bases, with 12 bases between. In germline, CDR1 is SGHNT, CDR2 YYREEE (reference sequence).

This clone was picked up one time. The chain is built from TRBV5-4 and TRBJ2-1, with a weak D call TRBD2 (5 bases). The CDR3 is 15 residues long. Trimming took 5 bases from V and 0 from J, leaving 12 bases between them. Looked up from germline, CDR1 is SGHNT and CDR2 is YYREEE (reference sequence). DNA for the CDR3: TGTGCCAGCAGTTCCGGGATTAGCTCCTACAATGAGCAGTTCTTC. Translation gives CASSSGISSYNEQFF.

V and J are TRBV4-3 and TRBJ2-3; TRBD2 agrees at 10 bases. With 2 bases clipped from V and 4 bases from J, the junction kept 3 bases outside the gene matches. Germline V gene sequence: CDR1 LGHNA, CDR2 YSLEER. The CDR3 runs 15 residues. CDR3: CASSQLAGVPDTQYF. The CDR3 DNA reads as TGCGCCAGCAGCCAACTAGCGGGAGTTCCAGATACGCAGTATTTT.

This clone was observed a single time. The chain employs TRBV6-5 and TRBJ1-5; weak D call: TRBD1 (6 bases). There are 12 residues in the CDR3. Germline V gene lookup returns CDR1 MNHEY and CDR2 SVGAGI. V lost 6 bases and J lost 8, with 11 bases in between. In nucleotides, the CDR3 is TGTGCCAGCAGCGGTACAGGGAAGCCCCAGCATTTT. This translates into CASSGTGKPQHF.

The V and J genes are TRBV19 and TRBJ1-1; 9 bases match TRBD1. Germline-derived CDR1 and CDR2 are LNHDA and SQIVND (reference sequence). The CDR3 extends over 15 amino acids. Losses at the gene ends were 3 bases for V and 6 bases for J; bases not matched to a gene: 8. CDR3: CASSIRTGVRAEAFF. The CDR3 DNA follows: TGTGCCAGTAGTATCAGGACAGGGGTGAGGGCTGAAGCTTTCTTT.

The rearrangement uses TRBV18 and TRBJ2-5; 10 positions agree with TRBD1. CDR3 length equals 15 residues. After removal of 6 bases from V and 5 bases from J, the junction contained 9 bases not matched to a gene. The germline V gene has CDR1 KGHSH and CDR2 LQKENI. CDR3 coding DNA: TGTGCCAGCTCGCGGGACAGGGGCGATGGGGAGACCCAGTACTTC. It encodes CASSRDRGDGETQYF.

The chain links TRBV11-2 to TRBJ2-7, with a possible D match to TRBD2 (5 bases). The CDR3 contains 15 residues. CDR1 and CDR2 (germline): SGHAT, FQNNGV. V was cut by 3 bases and J by 0 bases, with 12 bases left in between. CDR3 loop: CASSLGVAGSYEQYF. The CDR3 DNA follows: TGTGCCAGCAGCTTGGGCGTGGCGGGCTCCTACGAGCAGTACTTC.

This clone occurred once. The chain has TRBV11-1 and TRBJ2-1; TRBD2 is a possible D gene (6 bases). V lost 2 bases and J 6 bases, leaving 8 bases between the germline ends. The CDR3 sequence is 13 residues long. CDR1 and CDR2 (germline): SGHAT, FQDESV (reference sequence). This CDR3 is CASSLRRGNEQFF. CDR3 nucleotides: TGTGCCAGCAGCTTAAGGAGGGGCAATGAGCAGTTCTTC.

This sequence joins TRBV18 and TRBJ1-3; D ambiguous. The CDR3 is 17 amino acids. The ends were cut back, 4 bases at V and 0 bases at J, with 16 bases in the middle. Germline CDR1 reads KGHSH; CDR2 reads LQKENI. The CDR3 loop reads CASSLQAFSLSGNTIYF. The CDR3 bases are TGTGCCAGCTCACTTCAAGCCTTTTCACTCTCTGGAAACACCATATATTTT.

This clone was detected once. This chain joins TRBV4-3 and TRBJ2-1, with D tentatively TRBD1 (5 bases). Trimming pared 5 bases from V and 2 bases from J, leaving 10 bases between. The CDR3 totals 14 residues. Looked up from germline, CDR1 is LGHNA and CDR2 is YSLEER. This CDR3 is CASSDQGTYNEQFF. In DNA form, the CDR3 reads TGCGCCAGCAGCGATCAGGGAACCTACAATGAGCAGTTCTTC.

Concerning this clone itself: The identical CDR3 is also encoded by other nucleotide sequences in the sample. The chain carries TRBV6-4 and TRBJ1-5; TRBD1 is a possible D gene (5 bases). Germline V gives CDR1 MRHNA, CDR2 SNTAGT. The CDR3 is 13 residues long. The V end was cut by 5 bases, the J end by 4 bases, with 9 bases between. CDR3 bases: TGTGCCAGCAGTCCTAGGGGTAATCAGCCCCAGCATTTT. It is translated as CASSPRGNQPQHF.

This sequence joins TRBV5-4 and TRBJ2-7, with 7 bases aligning to TRBD1. CDR1 is SGHNT, CDR2 YYREEE, per germline (reference sequence). The junction had 7 bases not matched to a gene; V was cut back by 0 bases and J by 7 bases. The CDR3 runs 14 residues. The CDR3 nucleotides read TGTGCCAGCAGCTTGGGGACAGGTATAGGGGAGCAGTACTTC. It yields the protein CASSLGTGIGEQYF.